This T cell receptor beta chain emerged from a study of shared clonotypes between healthy human individuals. Per germline, CDR1 LGHNA and CDR2 YNFKEQ. This CDR3 comprises 16 residues. Trimming stripped 5 bases from V and 1 base from J, with 17 bases between. Profiled with immunoSEQ multiplex PCR; TCRdb holds only in-frame clones, not every one. The sample holds roughly 2.2 million clones, under 95% seen once. The genes are TRBV4-2 and TRBJ1-1, with D unresolved. Sequencing was carried out using naive CD4+ T cells from PBMCs. Subset meaning: CD45RA+ positively selected. This TCR was recovered from a young man in good health. Some clones in this sample may be carry-over from other donors' samples. In DNA form, the CDR3 reads TGTGCCAGCAGCGTGGAGCCGAGGGTTCAGAACACTGAAGCTTTCTTT. Encoded protein: CASSVEPRVQNTEAFF.